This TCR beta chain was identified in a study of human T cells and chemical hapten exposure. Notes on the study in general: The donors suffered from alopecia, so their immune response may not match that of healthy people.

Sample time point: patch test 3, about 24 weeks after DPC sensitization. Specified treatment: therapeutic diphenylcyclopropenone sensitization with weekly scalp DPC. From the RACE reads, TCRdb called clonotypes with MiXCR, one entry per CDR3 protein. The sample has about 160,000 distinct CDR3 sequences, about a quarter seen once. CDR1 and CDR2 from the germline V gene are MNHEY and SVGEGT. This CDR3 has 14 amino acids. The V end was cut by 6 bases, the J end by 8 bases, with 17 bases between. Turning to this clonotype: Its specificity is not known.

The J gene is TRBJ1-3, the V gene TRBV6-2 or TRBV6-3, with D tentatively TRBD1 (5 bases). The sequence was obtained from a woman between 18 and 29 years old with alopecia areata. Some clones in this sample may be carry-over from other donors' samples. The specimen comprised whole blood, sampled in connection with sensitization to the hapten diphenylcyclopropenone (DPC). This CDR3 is CASSDSAKRDTIYF. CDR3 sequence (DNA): TGTGCCAGCAGCGACAGTGCGAAGCGCGACACCATATATTTT.